The clone carrying this TCR beta chain came up a few times. The sample is drawn from a study of blood T cell repertoires in COVID-19. On the study more broadly: Whether acute or convalescent, the COVID-19 samples came from the United States, Italy and Spain. The cDNA or gDNA used as material had been derived from T cells, B-cell-depleted T cells, or PBMCs.

Original data processing: By means of reference gene primer amplification, nucleated cell counts were estimated. Generated by immunoSEQ multiplex PCR, the TCRdb table keeps only in-frame clones and is missing some. V, J and clone size are those of that table, while D and trimming were read from the DNA. This sample yields some 89,000 clones, of which 70% to 85% are seen a single time; about 11% belongs to the top ten. The source of this sequence is a man in his 70s with acute or convalescent COVID-19. The sample taken for sequencing was peripheral blood.

This CDR3 reads CASSLGQGTGNTIYF. The DNA of the CDR3 is TGTGCCAGCAGTCTTGGACAGGGCACTGGAAACACCATATATTTT. J is TRBJ1-3 and V is TRBV6-5, with 8 bases fitting TRBD1. The CDR3 has 15 residues. Germline V gives CDR1 MNHEY, CDR2 SVGAGI. The V and J ends lost 5 bases and 2 bases, in that order; junction bases with no gene match: 5.